This T cell receptor (beta chain) derives from a study of shared clonotypes between healthy human individuals. Memory CD4+ cells were the fraction left after CD45RA+ naive selection. On this clone: Its antigen is still unknown.

The study, taken as a whole, reports: Non-shared clonotypes had lower generation probabilities than clonotypes shared by all four sorted-subset donors. Across several donors, naive CD4 shared approximately 4.5%, naive CD8 around 3.5%, memory CD4 2% to 2.5%, memory CD8 0.35% to 0.5%. Researchers sampled blood only, noting tissue repertoires likely differ.

Assay: immunoSEQ multiplex PCR; the TCRdb copy retains only in-frame clones and omits some. The table includes 2 million to 2.5 million clones, approximately 95% detected once. The CDR3 spans 15 residues. Germline CDR1 is KGHSH and CDR2 is LQKENI. Trimming left V 6 bases short and J 4 bases short, with 15 bases between. The chain recombines TRBV18 with TRBJ2-2, with D tentatively TRBD2 (5 bases). Sequencing input: naive CD4+ T cells sorted from blood. The subset was: CD45RA+ positively selected. This clonotype originated in a young man in good health. As DNA, the CDR3 is TGTGCCAGCTCCCCCAGCAGCGGCCCCACCGGGGAGCTGTTTTTT. This encodes CASSPSSGPTGELFF.